The rows below give T cell receptor beta chains drawn from one sample of a study of cytomegalovirus exposure and HLA in healthy donors. Clones were read by immunoSEQ multiplex PCR, and TCRdb kept only the in-frame ones, dropping some. The sample lists under 200,000 clones; around three quarters were seen once. Sequenced material: PBMCs. The receptor set was obtained from a man aged 40-49 years in good health and CMV-seronegative. The CDR3 runs from the conserved cysteine through the conserved F or W. The D gene is left open where the match is weak. Clone size is stated in some rows and not others, as once, few, many or a class when expanded.

TRBV7-9	.	TRBJ2-2	few	CASSAVTGELFF	TGTGCCAGCAGCGCAGTTACCGGGGAGCTGTTTTTT
TRBV18	TRBD1	TRBJ1-1	.	CASSRSRDRSLNTEAFF	TGTGCCAGCTCACGGTCCCGGGACAGGAGCCTTAACACTGAAGCTTTCTTT
TRBV19	TRBD2	TRBJ2-3	.	CASSIEASGRSTDTQYF	TGTGCCAGTAGTATAGAGGCTAGCGGGCGTAGCACAGATACGCAGTATTTT
TRBV6-5	.	TRBJ2-7	.	CASSQGDISYEQYF	TGTGCCAGCAGTCAAGGGGACATTTCCTACGAGCAGTACTTC
TRBV6-5	.	TRBJ1-1	.	CASSYSWQGRTEAFF	TGTGCCAGCAGTTACTCGTGGCAGGGGCGGACTGAAGCTTTCTTT
TRBV11-2	.	TRBJ1-1	.	CASSLSRGNTEAFF	TGTGCCAGCAGCCTAAGTAGGGGGAACACTGAAGCTTTCTTT
TRBV19	.	TRBJ1-5	.	CASSLYRDSNQPQHF	TGTGCCAGTAGTCTTTACCGGGATAGCAATCAGCCCCAGCATTTT
TRBV4-1	.	TRBJ1-2	.	CASSRGGPNYGYTF	TGCGCCAGCAGCCGTGGAGGCCCTAACTATGGCTACACCTTC
TRBV7-2	TRBD1	TRBJ2-7	.	CASSSDRGTYEQYF	TGTGCCAGCAGCTCAGACAGGGGTACCTACGAGCAGTACTTC
TRBV21-1	.	TRBJ2-7	.	CASSKGDFSYEQYF	TGTGCCAGCAGCAAAGGAGACTTTTCCTACGAGCAGTACTTC
TRBV6-1	TRBD1	TRBJ1-4	.	CASSTQGAANEKLFF	TGTGCCAGCAGTACCCAGGGGGCGGCTAATGAAAAACTGTTTTTT
TRBV7-2	.	TRBJ2-5	.	CASSLGQRSETQYF	TGTGCCAGCAGCTTAGGGCAGCGGTCGGAGACCCAGTACTTC
TRBV4-1	.	TRBJ1-3	few	CASSQWGLSGNTIYF	TGCGCCAGCAGCCAGTGGGGCCTCTCTGGAAACACCATATATTTT
TRBV7-9	.	TRBJ2-3	.	CASSSLQTDTQYF	TGTGCCAGCAGCTCCCTACAGACAGATACGCAGTATTTT
TRBV27	.	TRBJ1-1	.	CASSPRGDLNTEAFF	TGTGCCAGCAGCCCCCGGGGGGACTTGAACACTGAAGCTTTCTTT
TRBV6-1	.	TRBJ2-3	.	CASTGILATDTQYF	TGTGCCAGTACCGGGATACTAGCAACAGATACGCAGTATTTT
TRBV27	TRBD2	TRBJ2-1	.	CASKSAGGPNNEQFF	TGTGCCAGCAAATCGGCGGGAGGCCCCAACAATGAGCAGTTCTTC
TRBV27	TRBD1	TRBJ2-5	.	CASSTPRDRGLKTQYF	TGTGCCAGCAGTACCCCCCGGGACAGGGGGCTGAAGACCCAGTACTTC
TRBV9	.	TRBJ2-1	.	CASSVSWGLLDEQFF	TGTGCCAGCAGCGTAAGTTGGGGGCTTCTCGATGAGCAGTTCTTC
TRBV10-3	TRBD1	TRBJ2-5	.	CATGTGGWETQYF	TGTGCCACCGGGACAGGGGGTTGGGAGACCCAGTACTTC
TRBV7-2	TRBD1	TRBJ1-6	once	CASSSRDRDSPLHF	TGTGCCAGCAGCTCCCGGGACAGGGATTCACCCCTCCACTTT
TRBV6-6	.	TRBJ1-3	few	CASRGDRNWENTIYF	TGTGCCAGCAGAGGCGACAGGAATTGGGAAAACACCATATATTTT
TRBV5-4	.	TRBJ2-7	.	CASSSVQGYEQYF	TGTGCCAGCAGTTCCGTACAGGGATACGAGCAGTACTTC
TRBV6-1	.	TRBJ1-2	.	CASRVPGLQWGYTF	TGTGCCAGCAGAGTCCCCGGGTTGCAATGGGGCTACACCTTC
TRBV29-1	.	TRBJ2-1	.	CSVEGGSSYNEQFF	TGCAGCGTTGAAGGCGGAAGCTCCTACAATGAGCAGTTCTTC
TRBV7-2	TRBD1	TRBJ2-2	.	CASRGTGGAGELFF	TGTGCCAGCAGAGGGACAGGGGGTGCCGGGGAGCTGTTTTTT
TRBV4-3	.	TRBJ2-6	few	CASSQAAGQAGANVLTF	TGCGCCAGCAGCCAAGCGGCGGGGCAGGCTGGGGCCAACGTCCTGACTTTC
TRBV2	TRBD2	TRBJ2-2	.	CASSPAGRVGTGELFF	TGTGCCAGCAGTCCCGCAGGGAGGGTGGGCACCGGGGAGCTGTTTTTT
TRBV15	TRBD1	TRBJ2-7	.	CATSRDPTGGEQYF	TGTGCCACCAGCAGAGATCCGACAGGGGGCGAGCAGTACTTC
TRBV4-2	.	TRBJ2-5	once	CASSQVSQKYQETQYF	TGTGCCAGCAGCCAAGTCTCCCAGAAGTACCAAGAGACCCAGTACTTC
TRBV19	.	TRBJ2-7	.	CASSNPGSYEQYF	TGTGCCAGTAGTAATCCAGGGTCCTACGAGCAGTACTTC
TRBV16	TRBD2	TRBJ2-3	.	CASSPRTSGTDTQYF	TGTGCCAGCAGCCCTAGGACTAGCGGCACAGATACGCAGTATTTT
TRBV6-1	.	TRBJ1-2	.	CASLPGGGANYGYTF	TGTGCCAGCTTACCTGGGGGAGGCGCTAACTATGGCTACACCTTC
TRBV2	.	TRBJ2-5	.	CASSDQSVKTQYF	TGTGCCAGCAGTGATCAATCGGTAAAGACCCAGTACTTC
TRBV5-1	.	TRBJ2-5	.	CASSSRYLRETQYF	TGCGCCAGCAGCTCGCGCTACCTCCGTGAGACCCAGTACTTC
TRBV30	.	TRBJ2-1	.	CAWSVSLASYNEQFF	TGTGCCTGGAGTGTAAGCCTAGCGTCCTACAATGAGCAGTTCTTC
TRBV27	.	TRBJ2-7	.	CASSFREDVYEQYF	TGTGCCAGCAGTTTTAGGGAGGACGTTTACGAGCAGTACTTC
TRBV18	TRBD2	TRBJ2-1	few	CASSIIGGAGDEQFF	TGTGCCAGCTCAATCATCGGGGGGGCCGGCGATGAGCAGTTCTTC
TRBV7-9	.	TRBJ1-1	.	CASSVSGRTTEAFF	TGTGCCAGCAGCGTATCAGGGAGGACCACTGAAGCTTTCTTT
TRBV5-1	.	TRBJ2-7	few	CASSLAEASHYEQYF	TGCGCCAGCAGCTTGGCGGAGGCCTCGCACTACGAGCAGTACTTC
TRBV28	.	TRBJ2-7	.	CASSPRRFAEQYF	TGTGCCAGCAGCCCTAGGCGTTTCGCCGAGCAGTACTTC
TRBV30	TRBD2	TRBJ2-1	.	CAWNPLAGGVNEQFF	TGTGCCTGGAACCCACTAGCGGGAGGCGTCAATGAGCAGTTCTTC
TRBV27	.	TRBJ1-5	.	CASSLSGDNQPQHF	TGTGCCAGCAGTTTATCAGGGGACAATCAGCCCCAGCATTTT
TRBV5-6	.	TRBJ1-2	.	CASIPSAGVVAGYTF	TGTGCCAGCATCCCATCGGCCGGGGTGGTGGCTGGCTACACCTTC
TRBV9	.	TRBJ2-7	.	CASSVTGNTYEQYF	TGTGCCAGCAGCGTCACGGGGAATACCTACGAGCAGTACTTC
TRBV5-4	.	TRBJ1-1	.	CASSLAQGNTEAFF	TGTGCCAGCAGCTTGGCCCAGGGCAACACTGAAGCTTTCTTT